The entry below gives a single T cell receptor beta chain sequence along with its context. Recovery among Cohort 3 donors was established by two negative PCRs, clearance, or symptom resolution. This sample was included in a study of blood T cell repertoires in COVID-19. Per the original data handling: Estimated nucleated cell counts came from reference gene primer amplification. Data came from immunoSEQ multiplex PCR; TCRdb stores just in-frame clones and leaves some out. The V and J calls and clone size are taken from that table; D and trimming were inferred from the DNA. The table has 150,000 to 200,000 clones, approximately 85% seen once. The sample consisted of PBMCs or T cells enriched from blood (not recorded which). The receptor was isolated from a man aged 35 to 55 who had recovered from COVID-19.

The CDR3 region is CASSTGRNTGELFF. In nucleotides, the CDR3 is TGTGCCAGTAGTACAGGGCGGAACACCGGGGAGCTGTTTTTT. The chain links TRBV19 to TRBJ2-2, with D maybe TRBD1 (5 bases). The germline V gene has CDR1 LNHDA and CDR2 SQIVND (reference sequence). V lost 4 bases, J lost 1 base, and 7 bases lay in between. There are 14 residues in the CDR3.